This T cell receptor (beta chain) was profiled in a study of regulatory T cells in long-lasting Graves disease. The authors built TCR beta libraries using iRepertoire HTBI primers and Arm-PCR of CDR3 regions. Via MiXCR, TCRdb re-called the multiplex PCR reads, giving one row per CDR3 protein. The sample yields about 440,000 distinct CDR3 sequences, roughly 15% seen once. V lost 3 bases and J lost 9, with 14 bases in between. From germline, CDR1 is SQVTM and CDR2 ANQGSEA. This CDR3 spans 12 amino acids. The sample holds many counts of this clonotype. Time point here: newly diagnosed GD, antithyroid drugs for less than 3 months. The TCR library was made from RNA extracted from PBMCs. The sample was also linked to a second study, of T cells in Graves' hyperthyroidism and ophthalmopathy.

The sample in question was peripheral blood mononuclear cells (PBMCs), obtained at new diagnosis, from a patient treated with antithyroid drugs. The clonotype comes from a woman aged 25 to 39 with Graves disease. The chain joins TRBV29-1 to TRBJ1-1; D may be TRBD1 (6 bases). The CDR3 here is CSVEATGGKAFF. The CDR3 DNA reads TGCAGCGTTGAGGCAACGGGGGGCAAAGCTTTCTTT.